Given below is one T cell receptor (beta chain) in context. Its antigen is currently unknown. Other nucleotide sequences from this sample produce the same CDR3. V was clipped by 0 bases and J by 1 base, with 8 bases between them. CDR1 is SGDLS and CDR2 is YYNGEE in the germline V gene. CDR3 length equals 15 residues. This specimen belongs to a study of shared clonotypes between healthy human individuals. Notes on the study in general: Sharing across four donors was highest in naive CD4 (approximately 5%) and lowest in memory CD8 (0.4%). Clonotypes not shared had lower generation probabilities than those common to all four donors.

The authors ran the assay at deep level. The table came from immunoSEQ multiplex PCR; TCRdb's copy has only in-frame clones and leaves some out. The profile shows about 2.4 million clones, approximately 94% of them singletons. Sequencing used naive CD4+ T cells sorted from blood. Subset described: CD45RA+ positively selected. The TCR comes from a man aged 18 to 30 in good health. The J gene is TRBJ2-1, the V gene TRBV9; D possibly corresponds to TRBD2 (5 bases). DNA of the CDR3: TGTGCCAGCAGCGTAGGCCGGGGATCCTACAATGAGCAGTTCTTC. This gives the protein CASSVGRGSYNEQFF. The full variable domain, rest sourced from reference TRBV9 and TRBJ2-1, is DSGVTQTPKHLITATGQRVTLRCSPRSGDLSVYWYQQSLDQGLQFLIQYYNGEERAKGNILERFSAQQFPDLHSELNLSSLELGDSALYFCASSVGRGSYNEQFFGPGTRLTVL.